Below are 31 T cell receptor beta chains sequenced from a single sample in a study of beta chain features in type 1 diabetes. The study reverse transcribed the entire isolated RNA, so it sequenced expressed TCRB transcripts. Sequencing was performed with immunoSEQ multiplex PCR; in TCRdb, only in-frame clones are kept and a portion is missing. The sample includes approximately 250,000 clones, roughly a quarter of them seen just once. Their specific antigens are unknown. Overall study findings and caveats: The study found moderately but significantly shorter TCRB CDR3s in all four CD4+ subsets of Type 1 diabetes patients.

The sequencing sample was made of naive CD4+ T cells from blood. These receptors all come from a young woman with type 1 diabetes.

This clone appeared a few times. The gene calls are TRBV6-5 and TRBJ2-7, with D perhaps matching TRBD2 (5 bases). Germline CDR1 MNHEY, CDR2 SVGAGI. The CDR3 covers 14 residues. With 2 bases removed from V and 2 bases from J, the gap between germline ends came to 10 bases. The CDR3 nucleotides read TGTGCCAGCAGTTACGAGGGATCTCCCTACGAGCAGTACTTC. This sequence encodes CASSYEGSPYEQYF.

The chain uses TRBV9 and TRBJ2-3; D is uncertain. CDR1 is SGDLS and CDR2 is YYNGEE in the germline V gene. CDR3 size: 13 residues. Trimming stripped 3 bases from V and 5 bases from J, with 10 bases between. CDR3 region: CASSATTQDTQYF. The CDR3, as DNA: TGTGCCAGCAGCGCCACAACCCAAGATACGCAGTATTTT.

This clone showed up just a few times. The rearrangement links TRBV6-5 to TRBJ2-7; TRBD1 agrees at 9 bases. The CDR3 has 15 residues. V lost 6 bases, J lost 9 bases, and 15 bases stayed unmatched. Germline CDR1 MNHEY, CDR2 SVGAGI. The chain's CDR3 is CASSRAGTGFVGQYF. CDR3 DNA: TGTGCCAGCAGCAGAGCCGGGACAGGGTTTGTTGGGCAGTACTTC.

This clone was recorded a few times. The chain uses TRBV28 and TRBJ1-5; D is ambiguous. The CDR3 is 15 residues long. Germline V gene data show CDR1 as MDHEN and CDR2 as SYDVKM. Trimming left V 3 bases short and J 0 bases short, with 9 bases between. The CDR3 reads CASSFQLNSNQPQHF. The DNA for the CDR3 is TGTGCCAGCAGTTTCCAGTTAAATAGCAATCAGCCCCAGCATTTT.

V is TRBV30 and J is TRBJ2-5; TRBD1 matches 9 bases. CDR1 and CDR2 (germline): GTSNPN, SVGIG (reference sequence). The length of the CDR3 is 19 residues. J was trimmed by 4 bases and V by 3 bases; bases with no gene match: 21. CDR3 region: CAWRLRDRVIGTSGETQYF. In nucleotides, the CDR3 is TGTGCCTGGAGACTCCGGGACAGGGTAATTGGAACTAGTGGAGAGACCCAGTACTTC.

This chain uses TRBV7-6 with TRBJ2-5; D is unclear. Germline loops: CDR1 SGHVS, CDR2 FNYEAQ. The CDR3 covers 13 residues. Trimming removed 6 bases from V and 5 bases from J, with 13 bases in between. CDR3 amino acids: CASSSIVLETQYF. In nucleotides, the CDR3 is TGTGCCAGCAGTTCCATTGTGTTGGAGACCCAGTACTTC.

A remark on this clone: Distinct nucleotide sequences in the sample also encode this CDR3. The DNA for the CDR3 is TGTGCCAGCAGTGTTAGCTATGGCTACACCTTC. Its protein product is CASSVSYGYTF. The chain carries TRBV2 and TRBJ1-2; D unclear. The length of the CDR3 is 11 residues. CDR1 SNHLY and CDR2 FYNNEI come from the germline V gene. Trimming removed 4 bases from V and 4 bases from J, with 4 bases in between.

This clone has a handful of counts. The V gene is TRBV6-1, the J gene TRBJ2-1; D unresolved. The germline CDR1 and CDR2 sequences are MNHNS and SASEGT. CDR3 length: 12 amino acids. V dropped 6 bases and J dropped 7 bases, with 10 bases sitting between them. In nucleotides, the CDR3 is TGTGCCAGCAGGAACAGTGGGAATGAGCAGTTCTTC. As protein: CASRNSGNEQFF.

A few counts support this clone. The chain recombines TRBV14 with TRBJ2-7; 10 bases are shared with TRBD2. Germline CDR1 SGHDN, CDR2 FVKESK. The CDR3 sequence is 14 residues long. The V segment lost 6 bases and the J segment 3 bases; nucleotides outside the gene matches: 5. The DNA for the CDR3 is TGTGCCAGCAGTACGACTAGCGGGTTCTACGAGCAGTACTTC. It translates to CASSTTSGFYEQYF.

The CDR3 is CASSLLQINQPQHF. CDR3 bases: TGTGCCAGCAGCTTGTTACAGATCAATCAGCCCCAGCATTTT. The chain joins TRBV13 to TRBJ1-5; D gene ambiguous. There are 14 residues in the CDR3. Per the germline V gene, CDR1 is PRHDT and CDR2 is FYEKMQ (reference sequence). The V end lost 3 bases, the J end lost 3 bases, and 9 bases lay between the germline ends.

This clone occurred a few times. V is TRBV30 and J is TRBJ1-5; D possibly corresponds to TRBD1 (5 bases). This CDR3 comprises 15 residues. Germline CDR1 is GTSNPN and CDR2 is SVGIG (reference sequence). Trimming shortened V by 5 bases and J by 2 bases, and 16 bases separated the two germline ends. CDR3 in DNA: TGTGCCTGGGGACGTTCGGGCAGGGGCAATCAGCCCCAGCATTTT. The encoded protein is CAWGRSGRGNQPQHF.

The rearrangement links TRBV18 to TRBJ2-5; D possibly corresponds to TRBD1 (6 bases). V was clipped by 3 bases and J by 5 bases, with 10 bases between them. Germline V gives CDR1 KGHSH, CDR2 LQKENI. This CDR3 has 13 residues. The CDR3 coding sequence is TGTGCCAGCTCACCGCAGGGGATGGAGACCCAGTACTTC. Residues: CASSPQGMETQYF.

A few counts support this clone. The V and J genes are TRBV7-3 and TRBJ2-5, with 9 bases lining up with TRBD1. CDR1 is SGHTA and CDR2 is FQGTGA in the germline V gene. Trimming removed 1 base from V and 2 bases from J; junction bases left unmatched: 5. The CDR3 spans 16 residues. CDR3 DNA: TGTGCCAGCAGCTTAAAGGGGACAGGGCATCAAGAGACCCAGTACTTC. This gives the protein CASSLKGTGHQETQYF.

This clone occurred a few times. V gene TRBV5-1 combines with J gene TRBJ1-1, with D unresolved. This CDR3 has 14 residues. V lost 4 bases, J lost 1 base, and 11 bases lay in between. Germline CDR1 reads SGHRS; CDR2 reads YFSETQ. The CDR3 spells CASSQEVPNTEAFF. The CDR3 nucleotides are TGCGCCAGCAGCCAAGAGGTCCCGAACACTGAAGCTTTCTTT.

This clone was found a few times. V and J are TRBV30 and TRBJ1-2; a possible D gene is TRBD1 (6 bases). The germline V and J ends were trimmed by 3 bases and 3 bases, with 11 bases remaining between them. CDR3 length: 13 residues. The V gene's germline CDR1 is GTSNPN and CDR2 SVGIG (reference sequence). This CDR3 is CAWRRGRDYGYTF. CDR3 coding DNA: TGTGCCTGGAGGCGGGGGCGCGACTATGGCTACACCTTC. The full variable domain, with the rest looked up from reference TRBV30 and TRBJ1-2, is SQTIHQWPATLVQPVGSPLSLECTVEGTSNPNLYWYRQAAGRGLQLLFYSVGIGQISSEVPQNLSASRPQDRQFILSSKKLLLSDSGFYLCAWRRGRDYGYTFGSGTRLTVV.

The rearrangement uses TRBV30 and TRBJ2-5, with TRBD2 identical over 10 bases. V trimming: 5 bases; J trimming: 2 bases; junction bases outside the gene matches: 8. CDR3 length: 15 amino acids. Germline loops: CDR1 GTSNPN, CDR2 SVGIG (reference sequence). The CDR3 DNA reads TGTGCCTGGGGCAATGGACTAGCGGCTCAAGAGACCCAGTACTTC. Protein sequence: CAWGNGLAAQETQYF.

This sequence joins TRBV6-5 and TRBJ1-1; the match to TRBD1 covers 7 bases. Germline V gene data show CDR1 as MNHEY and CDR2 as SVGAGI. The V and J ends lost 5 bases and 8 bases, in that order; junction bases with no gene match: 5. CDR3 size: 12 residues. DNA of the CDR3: TGTGCCAGCAGTAGGGACAGCCTAGAAGCTTTCTTT. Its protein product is CASSRDSLEAFF.

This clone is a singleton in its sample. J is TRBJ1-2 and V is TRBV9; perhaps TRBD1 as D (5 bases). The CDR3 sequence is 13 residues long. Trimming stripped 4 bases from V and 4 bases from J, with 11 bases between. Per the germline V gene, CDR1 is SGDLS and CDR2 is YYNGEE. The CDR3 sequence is CASSPGRGYGYTF. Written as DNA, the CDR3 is TGTGCCAGCAGCCCAGGGCGAGGCTATGGCTACACCTTC.

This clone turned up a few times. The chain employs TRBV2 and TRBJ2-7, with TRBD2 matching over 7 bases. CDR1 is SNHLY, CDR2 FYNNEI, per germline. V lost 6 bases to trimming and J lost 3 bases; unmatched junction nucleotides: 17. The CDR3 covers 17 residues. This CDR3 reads CASRPLLRSSGDYEQYF. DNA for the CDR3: TGTGCCAGCAGGCCCCTGCTTAGGTCTAGCGGAGACTACGAGCAGTACTTC.

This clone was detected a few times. The CDR3 bases are TGCGCCAGCACTGTACAGGGTAGCAACGAGCAGTACTTC. This translates into CASTVQGSNEQYF. The chain combines TRBV5-1 with TRBJ2-7; D possibly corresponds to TRBD1 (6 bases). The CDR3 is made up of 13 amino acids. Germline V lookup: CDR1 SGHRS, CDR2 YFSETQ. V shed 6 bases and J shed 5 bases, with 15 bases lying between them.

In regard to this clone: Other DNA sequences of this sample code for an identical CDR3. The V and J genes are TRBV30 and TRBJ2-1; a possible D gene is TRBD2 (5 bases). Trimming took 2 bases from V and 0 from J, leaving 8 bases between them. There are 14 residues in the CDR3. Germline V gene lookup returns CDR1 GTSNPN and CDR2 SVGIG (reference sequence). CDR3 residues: CAWSRGTSYNEQFF. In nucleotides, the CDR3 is TGTGCCTGGAGTCGGGGAACCTCCTACAATGAGCAGTTCTTC. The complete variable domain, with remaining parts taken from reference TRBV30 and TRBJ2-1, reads SQTIHQWPATLVQPVGSPLSLECTVEGTSNPNLYWYRQAAGRGLQLLFYSVGIGQISSEVPQNLSASRPQDRQFILSSKKLLLSDSGFYLCAWSRGTSYNEQFFGPGTRLTVL.

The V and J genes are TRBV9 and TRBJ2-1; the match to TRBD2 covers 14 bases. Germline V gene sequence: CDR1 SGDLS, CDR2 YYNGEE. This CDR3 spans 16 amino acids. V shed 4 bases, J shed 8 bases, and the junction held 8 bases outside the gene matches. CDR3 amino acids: CASSFGLAGGRDEQFF. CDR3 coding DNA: TGTGCCAGCAGCTTCGGACTAGCGGGAGGTCGGGATGAGCAGTTCTTC.

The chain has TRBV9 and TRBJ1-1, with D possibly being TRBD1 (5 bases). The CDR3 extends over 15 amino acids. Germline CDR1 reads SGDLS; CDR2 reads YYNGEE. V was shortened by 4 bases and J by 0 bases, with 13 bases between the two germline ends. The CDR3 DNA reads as TGTGCCAGCAGCAACCGACAGAGTCTGAACACTGAAGCTTTCTTT. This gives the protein CASSNRQSLNTEAFF.

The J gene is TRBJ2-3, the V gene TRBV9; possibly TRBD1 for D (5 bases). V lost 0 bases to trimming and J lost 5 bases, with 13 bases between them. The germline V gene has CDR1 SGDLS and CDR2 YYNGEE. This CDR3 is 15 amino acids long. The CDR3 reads CASSVVGQGIDTQYF. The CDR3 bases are TGTGCCAGCAGCGTAGTTGGGCAGGGTATAGATACGCAGTATTTT.

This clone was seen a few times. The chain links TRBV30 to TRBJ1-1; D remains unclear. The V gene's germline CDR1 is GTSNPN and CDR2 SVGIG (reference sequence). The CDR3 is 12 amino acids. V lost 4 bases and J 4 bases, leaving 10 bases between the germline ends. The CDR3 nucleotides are TGTGCCTGGATATCAGCGGGCACTGAAGCTTTCTTT. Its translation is CAWISAGTEAFF.

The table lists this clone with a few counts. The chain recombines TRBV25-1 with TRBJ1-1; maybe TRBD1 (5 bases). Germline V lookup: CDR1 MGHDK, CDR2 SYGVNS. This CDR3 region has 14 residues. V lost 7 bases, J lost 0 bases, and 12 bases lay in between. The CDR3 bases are TGTGCCAGCACCCCCGCGGGGCTGAACACTGAAGCTTTCTTT. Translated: CASTPAGLNTEAFF. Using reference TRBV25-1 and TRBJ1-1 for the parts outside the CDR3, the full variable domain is EADIYQTPRYLVIGTGKKITLECSQTMGHDKMYWYQQDPGMELHLIHYSYGVNSTEKGDLSSESTVSRIRTEHFPLTLESARPSHTSQYLCASTPAGLNTEAFFGQGTRLTVV.

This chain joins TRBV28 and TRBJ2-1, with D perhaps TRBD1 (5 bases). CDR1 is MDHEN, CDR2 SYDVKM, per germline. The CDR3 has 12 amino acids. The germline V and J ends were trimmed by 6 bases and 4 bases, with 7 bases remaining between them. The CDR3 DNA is TGTGCCAGCAGCCAGGGTTACAATGAGCAGTTCTTC. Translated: CASSQGYNEQFF.

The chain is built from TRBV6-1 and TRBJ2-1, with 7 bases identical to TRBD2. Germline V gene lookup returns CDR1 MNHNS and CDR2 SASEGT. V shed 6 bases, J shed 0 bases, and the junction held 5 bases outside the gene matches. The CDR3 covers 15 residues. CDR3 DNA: TGTGCCAGCAGCCTGAGCGGGGTCTCCTACAATGAGCAGTTCTTC. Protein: CASSLSGVSYNEQFF.

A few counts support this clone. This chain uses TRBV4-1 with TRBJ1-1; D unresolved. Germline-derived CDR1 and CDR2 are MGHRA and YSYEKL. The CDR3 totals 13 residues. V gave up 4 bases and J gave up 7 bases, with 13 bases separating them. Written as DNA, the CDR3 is TGCGCCAGCAGCCTTCCCGGCAGGCTTGAAGCTTTCTTT. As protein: CASSLPGRLEAFF.

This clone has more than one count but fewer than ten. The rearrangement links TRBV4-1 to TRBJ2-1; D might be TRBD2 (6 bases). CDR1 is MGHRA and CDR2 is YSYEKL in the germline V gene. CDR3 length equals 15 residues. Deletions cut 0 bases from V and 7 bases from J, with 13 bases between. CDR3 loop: CASSQDRRERNEQFF. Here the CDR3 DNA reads TGCGCCAGCAGCCAAGACAGACGGGAGAGAAATGAGCAGTTCTTC.

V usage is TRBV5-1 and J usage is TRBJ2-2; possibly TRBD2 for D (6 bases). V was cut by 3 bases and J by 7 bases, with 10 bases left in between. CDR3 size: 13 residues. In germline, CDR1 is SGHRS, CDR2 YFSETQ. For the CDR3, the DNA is TGCGCCAGCAGCTACGGGACTCGCGGGGAGCTGTTTTTT. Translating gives CASSYGTRGELFF.